This TCR beta chain derives from a study of T-cell reconstitution after alpha-beta-depleted transplantation in children. Study findings and constraints: Where some patients showed high TCRbeta diversity at day 60, it came from recipient T cells and thymic progenitors that had survived. Newly produced T cells mostly provided counts and TCRbeta diversity after one year, as hyperexpanded clones declined. Several hundred expanded graft clones reportedly gave rise to the alpha-beta T cells present about two months after transplant.

A note on this clonotype: As yet, its antigen is unknown.

Germline loops: CDR1 MDHEN, CDR2 SYDVKM. The CDR3 loop spans 14 amino acids. V dropped 7 bases and J dropped 3; count of bases not matched to a gene: 5. A TCRbeta library incorporating unique molecular identifiers was prepared. In TCRdb, the PCR reads were re-called with MiXCR into one record per CDR3 protein. The data show about a million distinct CDR3 sequences, roughly 29% seen once. The receptor comes from a boy in the first two years of life who had a stem cell transplant for SCID, so the T cells may come from the graft donor. The V call is TRBV28, the J call TRBJ2-2; 7 bases are a match to TRBD2. The sequences come from PBMCs, mostly from graft donor cells, collected 360 days after TCRalphabeta/CD19-depleted stem cell transplant. The CDR3, as DNA: TGTGCCAGCACCTGGGGGGGGGACACCGGGGAGCTGTTTTTT. This gives the protein CASTWGGDTGELFF.